The source of this TCR beta chain is a study of blood T cell repertoires in COVID-19. Profiling relied on immunoSEQ multiplex PCR, and the TCRdb table lists in-frame clones only, not all of them. The sample lists around 200,000 clones, around 90% seen once, with approximately 0.62% in the top ten. The CDR3 loop spans 18 amino acids. J gave up 2 bases and V 0 bases, and 11 bases lay outside the gene matches. Germline CDR1 and CDR2: SGHTA and FQGTGA. The chain carries TRBV7-3 and TRBJ2-3, with 7 bases fitting TRBD1. The sequence derives from a man aged 45-65 years with acute or convalescent COVID-19. Sequencing was performed on peripheral blood. This CDR3 reads CASSLTDRSSRTTDTQYF. The CDR3 coding sequence is TGTGCCAGCAGCTTAACGGACAGGTCCTCGCGTACCACAGATACGCAGTATTTT.